This is a list of T cell receptor beta chains from one sample in a study of T cells in narcolepsy. Sequenced by immunoSEQ multiplex PCR; TCRdb stores in-frame clones only, minus some. The sample carries around 35,000 clones, 75% to 90% recorded once. Sequencing was performed on memory (CD45RA-) CD4+ T cells from blood. These receptors were collected from a human donor in good health. The CDR3 runs from the conserved cysteine through the conserved F or W. D genes are given only for firm matches. Size values are once, few and many counts, or a class for expanded clones, and some rows have none.

v_gene	d_gene	abundance	j_gene	CDR3nt	CDR3aa
TRBV6-4	.	.	TRBJ2-5	TGTGCCAGCAGTAGGGGAGAAGAGACCCAGTACTTC	CASSRGEETQYF
TRBV6-6	TRBD2	.	TRBJ2-1	TGTGCCAGCAGTTACCTCAGCGGGAGCTCTTATGAGCAGTTCTTC	CASSYLSGSSYEQFF
TRBV29-1	TRBD1	.	TRBJ2-7	TGCAGCGTTGAAGTGTCCACAGGGGGCGAGCAGTACTTC	CSVEVSTGGEQYF
TRBV27	TRBD2	once	TRBJ2-1	TGTGCCAGCAGTTTTCCCGCCCCGGGAGGGCCGGGTGAGCAGTTCTTC	CASSFPAPGGPGEQFF
TRBV6-6	.	once	TRBJ2-3	TGTGCCAGCAGTTATGGCGGGGTATCAGATACGCAGTATTTT	CASSYGGVSDTQYF
TRBV6-5	TRBD1	few	TRBJ1-6	TGTGCCAGCAGTTACTCTGGACAGGGTAATTCACCCCTCCACTTT	CASSYSGQGNSPLHF
TRBV18	TRBD2	.	TRBJ2-7	TGTGCCAGCTCACCATTTGCAGCGGGGGCCTCCTACGAGCAGTACTTC	CASSPFAAGASYEQYF
TRBV18	.	.	TRBJ1-2	TGTGCCAGCTCACCTAAGGACACGGGGAAAGGCTACACCTTC	CASSPKDTGKGYTF
TRBV23-1	.	.	TRBJ2-7	TGCGCCAGCAGGAGGGGGGTTGGGTTGCTTCAGTACTTC	CASRRGVGLLQYF
TRBV4-2	TRBD1	.	TRBJ2-2	TGTGCCAGCAGCGCCCGGACAGGGGCCACCGGGGAGCTGTTTTTT	CASSARTGATGELFF
TRBV6-5	.	.	TRBJ2-7	TGTGCCAGCAGTTACTCGACAGAATCCTACGAGCAGTACTTC	CASSYSTESYEQYF
TRBV9	TRBD2	once	TRBJ2-1	TGTGCCAGCAGCGTCGGGAGCGGGAGGGCAACGGTTGAGCAGTTCTTC	CASSVGSGRATVEQFF
TRBV10-3	TRBD1	once	TRBJ1-3	TGTGCCATCAGTGAGGGGAGGACAGGGGGCGGATTTGGAAACACCATATATTTT	CAISEGRTGGGFGNTIYF
TRBV5-1	.	.	TRBJ2-7	TGCGCCAGCAGCTTGGGGGGGCAGCGGGCTTACTTC	CASSLGGQRAYF
TRBV29-1	.	once	TRBJ1-1	TGCAGCGTTGAAGAGGTAGGGGCGTACGCTGAAGCTTTCTTT	CSVEEVGAYAEAFF
TRBV11-3	TRBD2	.	TRBJ2-1	TGTGCCAGCAGCTCTAGCGGGGCCTACAATGAGCAGTTCTTC	CASSSSGAYNEQFF
TRBV4-3	.	once	TRBJ2-1	TGCGCCAGCAGCCAAGATTACAGGGACTGGCTCAATGAGCAGTTCTTC	CASSQDYRDWLNEQFF
TRBV6-5	TRBD2	.	TRBJ2-3	TGTGCCAGCACCGCACTAGCGGGAGTTACAGATACGCAGTATTTT	CASTALAGVTDTQYF
TRBV19	TRBD1	.	TRBJ2-1	TGTGCCAGTAGTAGACAGGGTTTCCCCTACAATGAGCAGTTCTTC	CASSRQGFPYNEQFF
TRBV18	TRBD2	.	TRBJ2-1	TGTGCCAGCTCACCTCTGTACAGCGGGGGGGCGCCCAATGAGCAGTTCTTC	CASSPLYSGGAPNEQFF
TRBV6-6	.	.	TRBJ2-5	TGTGCCAGCAGTTACTCAGAGTGGGCCGGAGAGACCCAGTACTTC	CASSYSEWAGETQYF
TRBV5-1	.	.	TRBJ1-5	TGCGCCAGCAGCAAGGGGGGCAATCAGCCCCAGCATTTT	CASSKGGNQPQHF
TRBV29-1	.	.	TRBJ2-5	TGCAGCGTGGGGTCGGGGGAGACCCAGTACTTC	CSVGSGETQYF
TRBV6-1	.	.	TRBJ2-7	TGTGCCAGCAGTGAAGGGTGGCAGGTCTACGAGCAGTACTTC	CASSEGWQVYEQYF
TRBV7-8	.	.	TRBJ2-7	TGTGCCAGCAGCTTAGCCGGGGCTAGCGACGAGCAGTACTTC	CASSLAGASDEQYF
TRBV5-5	.	.	TRBJ2-2	TGTGCCAGCAGCTTGATCGTGGCAGACGGGGAGCTGTTTTTT	CASSLIVADGELFF
TRBV4-1	TRBD2	.	TRBJ2-1	TGCGCCAGCCGGGGGGGACTAGCGTACAATGAGCAGTTCTTC	CASRGGLAYNEQFF
TRBV4-2	.	few	TRBJ2-3	TGTGCCAGCAGCCAAGAAACTAGTCCCCGCACAGATACGCAGTATTTT	CASSQETSPRTDTQYF
TRBV9	.	once	TRBJ1-1	TGTGCCAGCAGCCCTACCCACAAAGTGGGCACTGAAGCTTTCTTT	CASSPTHKVGTEAFF
TRBV19	.	.	TRBJ2-1	TGTGCCAGTAGTGGTAGTGGGGGAGACGAGCAGTTCTTC	CASSGSGGDEQFF
TRBV7-7	.	.	TRBJ2-1	TGTGCCAGCAGCTTATCGGGCCCCAACAATGAGCAGTTCTTC	CASSLSGPNNEQFF
TRBV11-3	TRBD2	.	TRBJ2-1	TGTGCCAGCAGCTTTAACGGGGGGTTGTACAATGAGCAGTTCTTC	CASSFNGGLYNEQFF
TRBV5-4	TRBD1	.	TRBJ2-1	TGTGCCAGCAGCTCTACAGGGGCCAACGAGCAGTTCTTC	CASSSTGANEQFF
TRBV4-3	.	.	TRBJ2-2	TGCGCCAGCAGCCAAGTCGGTGTGGGGTCCCTTACCGGGGAGCTGTTTTTT	CASSQVGVGSLTGELFF
TRBV7-3	.	.	TRBJ1-6	TGTGCCAGCAGCTTAATGTTTCCCGCCAGGTATTATTCACCCCTCCACTTT	CASSLMFPARYYSPLHF
TRBV15	.	.	TRBJ1-2	TGTGCCACCAGCAGAGGAAACAGGGATAACTATGGCTACACCTTC	CATSRGNRDNYGYTF
TRBV5-6	.	.	TRBJ1-2	TGTGCCAGCAGCCAGAGGGGGGTACCTAACTATGGCTACACCTTC	CASSQRGVPNYGYTF
TRBV7-2	TRBD2	.	TRBJ2-3	TGTGCCAGCAGCCCCCGAGGACTAGCGGTTACAGATACGCAGTATTTT	CASSPRGLAVTDTQYF
TRBV19	.	.	TRBJ2-5	TGTGCCAGTAGTCCGGCCCGACGCCTGGGGACCCAGTACTTC	CASSPARRLGTQYF
TRBV2	TRBD1	.	TRBJ2-2	TGTGCCAGTCGGGACAGGGGGCCTAACGGGGAGCTGTTTTTT	CASRDRGPNGELFF
TRBV6-5	.	.	TRBJ2-7	TGTGCCAGCAGTTACTCAGGTGGCACCTACGAGCAGTACTTC	CASSYSGGTYEQYF
TRBV11-2	.	once	TRBJ1-6	TGTGCCAGCAGCTTTACAGGGACCGGGGATTCACCCCTCCACTTT	CASSFTGTGDSPLHF
TRBV19	TRBD1	.	TRBJ1-3	TGTGCCAGTAGTAGACAGGGGGCCTCTGGAAACACCATATATTTT	CASSRQGASGNTIYF
TRBV19	TRBD1	.	TRBJ1-6	TGTGCCAGTAGTATGGCAGGGGGTTCACCCCTCCACTTT	CASSMAGGSPLHF
TRBV5-1	.	few	TRBJ2-3	TGCGCCAGCAGCTTGGGGGGAGCTAGCACAGATACGCAGTATTTT	CASSLGGASTDTQYF
TRBV5-4	TRBD1	few	TRBJ2-7	TGTGCCAGCAGCTCGACAGGGTGGGAGGAGCAGTACTTC	CASSSTGWEEQYF
TRBV5-1	.	.	TRBJ2-1	TGCGCCAGCAGCTTCGCCAATGAGCAGTTCTTC	CASSFANEQFF
TRBV7-8	TRBD2	.	TRBJ2-5	TGTGCCAGCAGCTTAGTGGGTAGCGGGAGGGGGGAGCAGTACTTC	CASSLVGSGRGEQYF
TRBV18	.	.	TRBJ1-6	TGTGCCAGCTCACCGGTTCCCCTTATGGGTAATTCACCCCTCCACTTT	CASSPVPLMGNSPLHF
TRBV10-3	TRBD1	.	TRBJ1-1	TGTGCCATCAGTGGAACAGGGGTGGAGAACACTGAAGCTTTCTTT	CAISGTGVENTEAFF
TRBV5-1	.	.	TRBJ1-4	TGCGCCAGCAGCTTGGCCGGCGATAATGAAAAACTGTTTTTT	CASSLAGDNEKLFF
TRBV5-4	TRBD2	once	TRBJ2-7	TGTGCCAGCAGCTGGGGACTAGCGGGAGGCGAGCAGTACTTC	CASSWGLAGGEQYF
TRBV4-1	TRBD1	.	TRBJ2-3	TGCGCCAGCAGCAACCCGGGACAGACAGATACGCAGTATTTT	CASSNPGQTDTQYF
TRBV6-6	TRBD1	once	TRBJ1-5	TGTGCCAGCAGTTCCCAGGGGGGGCAGCCCCAGCATTTT	CASSSQGGQPQHF